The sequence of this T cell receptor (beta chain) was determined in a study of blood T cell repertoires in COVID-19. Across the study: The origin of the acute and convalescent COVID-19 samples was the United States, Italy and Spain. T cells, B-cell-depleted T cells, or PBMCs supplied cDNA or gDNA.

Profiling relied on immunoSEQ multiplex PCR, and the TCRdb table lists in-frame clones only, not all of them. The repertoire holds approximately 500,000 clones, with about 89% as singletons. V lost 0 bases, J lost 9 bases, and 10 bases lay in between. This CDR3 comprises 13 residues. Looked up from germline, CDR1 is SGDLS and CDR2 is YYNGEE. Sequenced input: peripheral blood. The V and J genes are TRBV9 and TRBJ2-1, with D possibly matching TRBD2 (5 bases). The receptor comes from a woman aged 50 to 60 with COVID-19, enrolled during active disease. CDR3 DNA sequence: TGTGCCAGCAGCGTAGGAGGGAGCTTTGAGCAGTTCTTC. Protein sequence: CASSVGGSFEQFF.